The 28 T cell receptor beta chains reported below all come from one sample, sequenced in a study of siplizumab effects on memory and regulatory T cells (dated by TCRdb to between 2018 and 2020). Receptor amplification or capture employed the immunoSEQ multiplex PCR assay. TCRdb retrieved this table from immuneACCESS and kept in-frame rearrangements only. Not all clones are present; in checked studies, unresolved V genes account for under half, and no reason is known for the remainder. This sample lists some 100,000 clones; 94% were detected once. The ten largest clones take up approximately 0.66% of the sample. Sequenced sample: Tregs sorted from blood. These receptors were taken from a human donor in good health.

This sequence joins TRBV2 and TRBJ1-4; D gene uncertain. CDR1 and CDR2 from the germline V gene are SNHLY and FYNNEI. Trimming stripped 7 bases from V and 5 bases from J, with 11 bases between. The CDR3 is 13 amino acids. The chain's CDR3 is CASKLRENEKLFF. Here the CDR3 DNA reads TGTGCCAGCAAGTTGAGGGAAAATGAAAAACTGTTTTTT.

This sequence joins TRBV10-3 and TRBJ2-1, with TRBD1 identical over 7 bases. This CDR3 has 15 amino acids. With 10 bases clipped from V and 2 bases from J, the junction kept 11 bases outside the gene matches. Germline loops: CDR1 ENHRY, CDR2 SYGVKD. The CDR3 here is CATDPGTVPYNEQFF. In DNA, the CDR3 is TGTGCCACCGACCCCGGGACAGTGCCCTACAATGAGCAGTTCTTC.

This chain joins TRBV28 and TRBJ1-1; D unresolved. Germline CDR1 MDHEN, CDR2 SYDVKM. This CDR3 has 14 amino acids. Trimming took 2 bases from V and 1 from J, leaving 8 bases between them. The CDR3 bases are TGTGCCAGCAGTTTAATAACTCAGAACACTGAAGCTTTCTTT. Translation gives CASSLITQNTEAFF.

This clone was seen a handful of times. The chain joins TRBV2 to TRBJ2-2, with D maybe TRBD2 (6 bases). V lost 6 bases and J lost 4, with 15 bases in between. The germline CDR1 and CDR2 sequences are SNHLY and FYNNEI. The CDR3 is made up of 15 amino acids. The CDR3 loop reads CASRAREVGTGELFF. In nucleotides, the CDR3 is TGTGCCAGCAGGGCCAGGGAGGTCGGCACCGGGGAGCTGTTTTTT. Full variable domain (outside the CDR3, taken from reference TRBV2 and TRBJ2-2): EPEVTQTPSHQVTQMGQEVILRCVPISNHLYFYWYRQILGQKVEFLVSFYNNEISEKSEIFDDQFSVERPDGSNFTLKIRSTKLEDSAMYFCASRAREVGTGELFFGEGSRLTVL.

The gene calls are TRBV15 and TRBJ2-1; D remains ambiguous. This CDR3 spans 16 amino acids. Germline V lookup: CDR1 LNHNV, CDR2 YYDKDF (reference sequence). V lost 0 bases to trimming and J lost 3 bases, with 12 bases between them. The CDR3 reads CATSRDVGSVYNEQFF. The DNA of the CDR3 is TGTGCCACCAGCAGAGATGTCGGAAGCGTCTACAATGAGCAGTTCTTC.

The chain employs TRBV29-1 and TRBJ2-5; tentatively, D is TRBD1 or TRBD2 (5 bases each). This CDR3 region has 14 residues. The ends were cut back, 5 bases at V and 5 bases at J, with 18 bases in the middle. Germline-derived CDR1 and CDR2 are SQVTM and ANQGSEA. CDR3 coding DNA: TGCAGCGTTAGGGACCCGGCCACCCCCGAGACCCAGTACTTC. It codes for CSVRDPATPETQYF.

The V call is TRBV9, the J call TRBJ1-2, with 7 bases identical to TRBD1. In germline, CDR1 is SGDLS, CDR2 YYNGEE. CDR3 length: 15 residues. V was clipped by 3 bases and J by 1 base; unmatched bases: 6. The CDR3 DNA reads as TGTGCCAGCAGCGGAACAGGGGCGATTAACTATGGCTACACCTTC. It specifies CASSGTGAINYGYTF.

CDR3 DNA: TGTGCCAGCAGAACAAATGGGGTTGCAACTAATGAAAAACTGTTTTTT. This sequence encodes CASRTNGVATNEKLFF. The rearrangement uses TRBV27 and TRBJ1-4; D gene uncertain. This CDR3 comprises 16 residues. Per the germline V gene, CDR1 is MNHEY and CDR2 is SMNVEV (reference sequence). V dropped 6 bases and J dropped 0 bases, with 14 bases sitting between them.

The CDR3 DNA is TGCGCCAGCAGCTTGATAACTGGCAGGGCGAACACCGGGGAGCTGTTTTTT. Amino acids: CASSLITGRANTGELFF. The rearrangement uses TRBV5-1 and TRBJ2-2; the D gene is possibly TRBD1 (5 bases). The ends were cut back, 1 base at V and 0 bases at J, with 13 bases in the middle. CDR1 and CDR2 from the germline V gene are SGHRS and YFSETQ. The CDR3 length is 17 residues.

The J gene is TRBJ1-2, the V gene TRBV19; D may be TRBD1 (5 bases). CDR3 size: 14 residues. The ends were cut back, 1 base at V and 3 bases at J, with 9 bases in the middle. From germline, CDR1 is LNHDA and CDR2 SQIVND (reference sequence). CDR3 region: CASSIGTGDYGYTF. The CDR3 DNA reads as TGTGCCAGTAGTATAGGTACGGGGGACTATGGCTACACCTTC.

The chain links TRBV7-9 to TRBJ1-1, with D hard to call. V was clipped by 6 bases and J by 1 base, with 9 bases between them. This CDR3 is 13 amino acids long. Germline V gene data show CDR1 as SEHNR and CDR2 as FQNEAQ (reference sequence). The CDR3 reads CASRGLGNTEAFF. The CDR3 DNA sequence: TGTGCCAGCAGGGGCCTGGGGAACACTGAAGCTTTCTTT.

The rearrangement uses TRBV19 and TRBJ1-4; D might be TRBD1 (5 bases). V dropped 5 bases and J dropped 7 bases, with 11 bases sitting between them. Germline V lookup: CDR1 LNHDA, CDR2 SQIVND (reference sequence). The CDR3 runs 13 residues. The CDR3 loop is CASSGGRGEKLFF. The CDR3 DNA reads as TGTGCCAGTAGTGGGGGTCGCGGTGAAAAACTGTTTTTT.

CDR3 loop: CASSQERYANYGYTF. CDR3 sequence (DNA): TGTGCCAGCAGCCAAGAACGCTATGCTAACTATGGCTACACCTTC. The gene calls are TRBV4-2 and TRBJ1-2; D not resolved. The CDR3 contains 15 residues. Trimming removed 0 bases from V and 0 bases from J, with 8 bases in between. Germline V CDR1 and CDR2: LGHNA, YNFKEQ.

The rearrangement uses TRBV28 and TRBJ2-7; D gene ambiguous. Germline CDR1 reads MDHEN; CDR2 reads SYDVKM. This CDR3 spans 15 amino acids. Trimming stripped 5 bases from V and 4 bases from J, with 18 bases between. CDR3 DNA sequence: TGTGCCAGCAGTGCCCGGGTGGGGAAAATTTACGAGCAGTACTTC. Amino acids: CASSARVGKIYEQYF. Full variable domain (outside the CDR3, taken from reference TRBV28 and TRBJ2-7): DVKVTQSSRYLVKRTGEKVFLECVQDMDHENMFWYRQDPGLGLRLIYFSYDVKMKEKGDIPEGYSVSREKKERFSLILESASTNQTSMYLCASSARVGKIYEQYFGPGTRLTVT.

The chain couples TRBV7-2 to TRBJ2-7; perhaps TRBD1 as D (5 bases). CDR1 is SGHTA, CDR2 FQGNSA, per germline. The CDR3 is 13 amino acids. V lost 1 base to trimming and J lost 7 bases, with 11 bases between them. CDR3 amino acids: CASSLGPQGEQYF. CDR3 coding DNA: TGTGCCAGCAGCTTAGGTCCCCAGGGAGAGCAGTACTTC.

The rearrangement links TRBV5-1 to TRBJ2-1; 7 bases line up with TRBD2. V trimming: 0 bases; J trimming: 6 bases; junction bases outside the gene matches: 6. The CDR3 spans 15 residues. Germline CDR1 SGHRS, CDR2 YFSETQ. The CDR3 DNA reads as TGCGCCAGCAGCTTGGCCGGGGGAGGGTCCAATGAGCAGTTCTTC. This translates into CASSLAGGGSNEQFF.

The rearrangement joins TRBV30 to TRBJ2-3; 10 positions agree with TRBD2. The V gene end was trimmed by 0 bases and the J gene end by 0 bases; junction bases not matched to a gene: 0. Germline CDR1 reads GTSNPN; CDR2 reads SVGIG (reference sequence). The CDR3 is 15 amino acids. CDR3 nucleotide sequence: TGTGCCTGGAGTGTACTAGCGGGGAGCACAGATACGCAGTATTTT. Protein sequence: CAWSVLAGSTDTQYF.

This sequence joins TRBV5-6 and TRBJ2-4, with D unresolved. The V and J ends lost 5 bases and 0 bases respectively, with 9 bases between them. There are 14 residues in the CDR3. Germline CDR1 SGHDT, CDR2 YYEEEE. The CDR3 loop is CASRARGAKNIQYF. CDR3 in DNA: TGTGCCAGCAGGGCCCGAGGAGCCAAAAACATTCAGTACTTC.

This clone was seen a single time. The rearrangement joins TRBV10-3 to TRBJ2-7; 10 nucleotides agree with TRBD2. V trimming: 5 bases; J trimming: 4 bases; junction bases outside the gene matches: 8. CDR3 length: 15 residues. Germline V gene lookup returns CDR1 ENHRY and CDR2 SYGVKD. The CDR3 nucleotides are TGTGCCATCAGTCATGCCGGGACTAGCGAGTACGAGCAGTACTTC. Amino acid sequence: CAISHAGTSEYEQYF.

A single count supports this clone. As DNA, the CDR3 is TGTGCCAGCAGGGGCTGGGGCAACTACAATGAGCAGTTCTTC. Translating gives CASRGWGNYNEQFF. The V and J genes are TRBV27 and TRBJ2-1; D might be TRBD1 (5 bases). Trimming took off 6 bases at V and 3 bases at J, with 12 bases between the two ends. Per germline, CDR1 MNHEY and CDR2 SMNVEV (reference sequence). This CDR3 region has 14 residues.

This sequence joins TRBV9 and TRBJ2-1; no firm D call. The CDR3 consists of 15 residues. V dropped 0 bases and J dropped 3 bases, with 10 bases sitting between them. CDR1 and CDR2 from the germline V gene are SGDLS and YYNGEE. CDR3 coding DNA: TGTGCCAGCAGCGTAGGTGGCAGAGACTACAATGAGCAGTTCTTC. It is translated as CASSVGGRDYNEQFF.

This chain links TRBV18 with TRBJ1-3; D gene uncertain. This CDR3 has 17 amino acids. Germline V gene lookup returns CDR1 KGHSH and CDR2 LQKENI. Trimming took 2 bases from V and 0 from J, leaving 14 bases between them. The CDR3 spells CASSPYIIESSGNTIYF. DNA for the CDR3: TGTGCCAGCTCACCATATATCATTGAGAGCTCTGGAAACACCATATATTTT.

The chain combines TRBV19 with TRBJ2-7; D might be TRBD1 (5 bases). Germline assignment: CDR1 LNHDA and CDR2 SQIVND (reference sequence). V gave up 10 bases and J gave up 4 bases, with 23 bases separating them. There are 15 residues in the CDR3. Here the CDR3 reads CATRRRGQGPYEQYF. DNA of the CDR3: TGTGCCACACGGAGAAGGGGCCAAGGGCCTTACGAGCAGTACTTC.

The rearrangement uses TRBV14 and TRBJ2-7, with TRBD2 as a possible D gene (5 bases). This CDR3 region has 17 residues. Between the trimmed V and J ends, which lost 0 bases and 0 bases, there was a span of 15 bases. The germline V gene encodes CDR1 SGHDN and CDR2 FVKESK. DNA of the CDR3: TGTGCCAGCAGCCAAGATTGGCGGACTGACGGCTCCTACGAGCAGTACTTC. It yields the protein CASSQDWRTDGSYEQYF.

This clone was counted between two and nine times. The genes are TRBV2 and TRBJ2-1; D remains unclear. V was cut by 6 bases and J by 3 bases, with 18 bases left in between. Germline lookup yields CDR1 SNHLY and CDR2 FYNNEI. There are 16 residues in the CDR3. CDR3 in amino acids: CASRINSFLVYNEQFF. CDR3 bases: TGTGCCAGCAGGATAAATAGCTTTTTGGTCTACAATGAGCAGTTCTTC. Complete variable domain (other parts from reference TRBV2 and TRBJ2-1): EPEVTQTPSHQVTQMGQEVILRCVPISNHLYFYWYRQILGQKVEFLVSFYNNEISEKSEIFDDQFSVERPDGSNFTLKIRSTKLEDSAMYFCASRINSFLVYNEQFFGPGTRLTVL.

The V gene is TRBV6-1, the J gene TRBJ2-5; 13 positions agree with TRBD2. With V trimmed by 6 bases and J by 5 bases, 6 bases remained unmatched. The CDR3 length is 15 residues. Germline CDR1 reads MNHNS; CDR2 reads SASEGT. The CDR3 loop reads CASSGLAGAGETQYF. DNA for the CDR3: TGTGCCAGCAGCGGACTAGCGGGGGCGGGGGAGACCCAGTACTTC.

The rearrangement uses TRBV28 and TRBJ1-1, with TRBD1 as a possible D gene (6 bases). The CDR3 has 14 residues. Trimming pared 5 bases from V and 4 bases from J, leaving 14 bases between. The germline CDR1 and CDR2 sequences are MDHEN and SYDVKM. CDR3 nucleotides: TGTGCCAGCAGTGAAACAGGGCTCCGCACTGAAGCTTTCTTT. Protein sequence: CASSETGLRTEAFF. Full variable domain (outside the CDR3, taken from reference TRBV28 and TRBJ1-1): DVKVTQSSRYLVKRTGEKVFLECVQDMDHENMFWYRQDPGLGLRLIYFSYDVKMKEKGDIPEGYSVSREKKERFSLILESASTNQTSMYLCASSETGLRTEAFFGQGTRLTVV.

The CDR3 DNA reads as TGCGCCAGCAGTGAGTCGAGAGGGAGCACCTACGAGCAGTACTTC. This gives the protein CASSESRGSTYEQYF. The V gene is TRBV10-1, the J gene TRBJ2-7; TRBD2 might be the D (5 bases). V lost 0 bases and J 2 bases, leaving 11 bases between the germline ends. The germline CDR1 and CDR2 sequences are WNHNN and SYGVQD (reference sequence). The CDR3 has 15 residues.